One sample yielded the 7 T cell receptor beta chains listed below, sequenced in a study of shared clonotypes between healthy human individuals. The method was immunoSEQ multiplex PCR; TCRdb's version includes in-frame clones alone and lacks a portion of them. There are over 800,000 clones in the sample; 80% to 95% occur only once, and 20% to 30% lies in the top ten. Terminally differentiated effector memory CD45RA+ cells were left out of the naive CD8 fraction, which was CD45RO-negative and positively selected for CCR7. Sequencing was carried out using naive CD8+ T cells sorted from blood. These receptors came from a man younger than 45 in good health.

This chain links TRBV30 with TRBJ2-1; no clear D. Germline CDR1 is GTSNPN and CDR2 is SVGIG (reference sequence). The CDR3 is 11 amino acids. Trimming removed 5 bases at V and 4 bases at J, with 6 bases between. This CDR3 is CAWEAYNEQFF. The CDR3 nucleotides read TGTGCCTGGGAGGCGTACAATGAGCAGTTCTTC. Looking up the rest from reference TRBV30 and TRBJ2-1 gives the full variable domain: SQTIHQWPATLVQPVGSPLSLECTVEGTSNPNLYWYRQAAGRGLQLLFYSVGIGQISSEVPQNLSASRPQDRQFILSSKKLLLSDSGFYLCAWEAYNEQFFGPGTRLTVL.

CDR3 sequence reads: CASSLLGADTQYF. The CDR3 region has the DNA TGTGCCAGCAGCTTGTTAGGGGCAGATACGCAGTATTTT. The chain is built from TRBV5-5 and TRBJ2-3; maybe TRBD1 (5 bases). CDR3 length equals 13 residues. Germline-derived CDR1 and CDR2 are SGHKS and YYEKEE (reference sequence). V lost 1 base and J 4 bases, leaving 7 bases between the germline ends.

This clone was counted between two and nine times. The CDR3 sequence: CASSAEGSYGYTF. DNA for the CDR3: TGTGCCAGCAGTGCTGAGGGGTCGTATGGCTACACCTTC. This chain joins TRBV6-5 and TRBJ1-2; maybe TRBD1 (5 bases). This CDR3 region has 13 residues. Trimming pared 5 bases from V and 5 bases from J, leaving 12 bases between. Germline V gene data show CDR1 as MNHEY and CDR2 as SVGAGI.

The V and J genes are TRBV6-5 and TRBJ1-2; D may be TRBD1 (5 bases). In germline, CDR1 is MNHEY, CDR2 SVGAGI. The CDR3 sequence is 12 residues long. The V end lost 6 bases, the J end lost 5 bases, and 10 bases lay between the germline ends. CDR3 in amino acids: CASSPGHYGYTF. In nucleotides, the CDR3 is TGTGCCAGCAGCCCCGGACATTATGGCTACACCTTC.

The V gene is TRBV12-5, the J gene TRBJ2-3, with a possible D match to TRBD2 (6 bases). The CDR3 runs to 16 residues. Germline CDR1 is LGHNT and CDR2 is FRNRAP. With 5 bases removed from V and 1 base from J, the gap between germline ends came to 16 bases. CDR3 DNA sequence: TGTGCTAGTGGTCCATCCGGGAGCACGGGCACAGATACGCAGTATTTT. It translates to CASGPSGSTGTDTQYF.

In DNA form, the CDR3 reads TGCAGCGTTGATACCCGCGGGACAGCTCAAGGGGGCTACACCTTC. This codes for CSVDTRGTAQGGYTF. V usage is TRBV29-1 and J usage is TRBJ1-2, with 7 bases that match TRBD1. V shed 3 bases and J 8 bases; nucleotides not matched to a gene: 15. The CDR3 extends over 15 amino acids. The V gene's germline CDR1 is SQVTM and CDR2 ANQGSEA.

V gene TRBV27 combines with J gene TRBJ2-1; no firm D call. V gave up 2 bases and J gave up 2 bases, with 7 bases separating them. Germline CDR1 MNHEY, CDR2 SMNVEV (reference sequence). The CDR3 runs to 14 residues. CDR3 amino acids: CASSLKQTYNEQFF. The CDR3 nucleotides read TGTGCCAGCAGTTTAAAACAGACCTACAATGAGCAGTTCTTC.